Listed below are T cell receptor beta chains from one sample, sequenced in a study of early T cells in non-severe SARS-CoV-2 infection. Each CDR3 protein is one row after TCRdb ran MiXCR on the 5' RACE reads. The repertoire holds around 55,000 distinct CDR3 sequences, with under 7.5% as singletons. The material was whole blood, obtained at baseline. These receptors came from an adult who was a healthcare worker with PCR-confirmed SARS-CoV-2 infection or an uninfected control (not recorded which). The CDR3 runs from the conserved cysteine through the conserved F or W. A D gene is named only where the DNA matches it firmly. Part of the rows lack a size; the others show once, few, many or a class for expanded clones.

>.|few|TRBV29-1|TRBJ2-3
CSVEAVVGRRGTDTQYF
TGCAGCGTTGAAGCGGTAGTCGGAAGAAGGGGCACAGATACGCAGTATTTT
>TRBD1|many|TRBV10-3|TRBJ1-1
CAISESGQGTTEAFF
TGTGCCATCAGTGAGTCTGGACAGGGTACCACTGAAGCTTTCTTT
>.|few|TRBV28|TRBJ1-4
CASDSGNEKLFF
TGTGCCAGCGACAGCGGTAATGAAAAACTGTTTTTT
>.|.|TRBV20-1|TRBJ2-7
CSARRDGDSGEQYF
TGCAGTGCTAGGCGGGACGGCGATTCTGGGGAGCAGTACTTC
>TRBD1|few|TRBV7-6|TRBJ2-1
CASSPDRNSYNEQFF
TGTGCCAGCAGCCCGGACAGGAACTCCTACAATGAGCAGTTCTTC
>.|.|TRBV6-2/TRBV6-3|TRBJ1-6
CASSSLKKGSGTNNSPLHF
TGTGCCAGCAGTTCCCTCAAAAAAGGATCCGGGACGAATAATTCACCCCTCCACTTT
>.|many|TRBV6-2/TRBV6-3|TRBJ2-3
CASSYDTYGGSTDTQYF
TGTGCCAGCAGTTACGATACGTACGGCGGGAGCACAGATACGCAGTATTTT
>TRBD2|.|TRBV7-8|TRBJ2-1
CASSPWQAGPYNEQFF
TGTGCCAGCAGCCCGTGGCAAGCGGGGCCCTACAATGAGCAGTTCTTC
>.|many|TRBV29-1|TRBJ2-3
CSGAAGYNTDTQYF
TGCAGCGGCGCTGCAGGGTACAACACAGATACGCAGTATTTT
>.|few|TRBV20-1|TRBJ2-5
CSAMAGWAQETQYF
TGCAGTGCCATGGCCGGATGGGCACAAGAGACCCAGTACTTC
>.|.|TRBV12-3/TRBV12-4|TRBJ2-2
CAGQTGGTGELFF
TGTGCCGGCCAGACAGGTGGGACCGGGGAGCTGTTTTTT
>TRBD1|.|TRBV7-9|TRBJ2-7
CASSFSRRDSSYEQYF
TGTGCCAGCAGCTTCTCACGCCGGGACAGCTCCTACGAGCAGTACTTC
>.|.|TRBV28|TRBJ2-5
CASQILAQQGTETQYF
TGTGCCAGTCAGATACTAGCCCAGCAGGGGACGGAGACCCAGTACTTC
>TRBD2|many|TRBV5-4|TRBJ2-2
CASSRGTSGNTGELFF
TGTGCCAGCAGCCGTGGGACTAGCGGGAACACCGGGGAGCTGTTTTTT
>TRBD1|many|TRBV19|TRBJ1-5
CASSGQGSGQPQHF
TGTGCCAGTAGTGGACAGGGTTCGGGTCAGCCCCAGCATTTT
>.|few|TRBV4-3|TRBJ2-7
CASSHGRSYEQYF
TGCGCCAGCAGCCACGGACGGTCCTACGAGCAGTACTTC
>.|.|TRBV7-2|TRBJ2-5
CAGSLEFAGSGETQYF
TGTGCCGGCAGCTTAGAATTCGCGGGGAGCGGGGAGACCCAGTACTTC
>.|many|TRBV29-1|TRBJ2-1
CSVDPVYNEQFF
TGCAGCGTTGATCCAGTTTACAATGAGCAGTTCTTC
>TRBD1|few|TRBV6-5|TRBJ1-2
CASSYDRTGKGYTF
TGTGCCAGCAGTTACGACCGGACAGGGAAAGGCTACACCTTC
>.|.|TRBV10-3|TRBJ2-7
CAISGRGGSPREQYF
TGTGCCATCAGTGGAAGGGGGGGCTCCCCTCGCGAGCAGTACTTC
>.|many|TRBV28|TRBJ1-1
CASSQQGYTEAFF
TGTGCCAGCAGTCAACAGGGATACACTGAAGCTTTCTTT
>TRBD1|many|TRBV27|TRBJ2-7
CASSTNRDRTYEQYF
TGTGCCAGCAGTACAAACCGGGACAGAACCTACGAGCAGTACTTC
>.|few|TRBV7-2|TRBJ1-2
CASSSEGGFGYGYTF
TGTGCCAGCAGCTCAGAGGGAGGGTTCGGATATGGCTACACCTTC
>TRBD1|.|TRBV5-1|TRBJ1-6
CASSLGGQGRSPLHF
TGCGCCAGCAGCTTGGGGGGACAGGGGCGCTCACCCCTCCACTTT
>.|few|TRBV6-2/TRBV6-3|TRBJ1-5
CASTEDGFKPQHF
TGTGCCAGCACAGAGGACGGCTTCAAGCCCCAGCATTTT
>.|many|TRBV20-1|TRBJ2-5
CSARDPQGSGETQYF
TGCAGTGCTAGAGATCCCCAGGGGAGTGGGGAGACCCAGTACTTC
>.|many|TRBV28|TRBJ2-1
CASSTSWIGYNEQFF
TGTGCCAGCAGTACCTCCTGGATTGGGTACAATGAGCAGTTCTTC
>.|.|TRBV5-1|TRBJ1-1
CASSLGMAGLMNTEAFF
TGCGCCAGCAGCTTGGGAATGGCAGGATTAATGAACACTGAAGCTTTCTTT
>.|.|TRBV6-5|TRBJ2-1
CASSYRIIAAGEQFF
TGTGCCAGCAGTTACCGCATAATAGCCGCGGGTGAGCAGTTCTTC
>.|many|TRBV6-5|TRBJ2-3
CASSKYGDSTDTQYF
TGTGCCAGCAGTAAATATGGGGACAGCACAGATACGCAGTATTTT
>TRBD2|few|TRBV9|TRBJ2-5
CASSPFLAGETQYF
TGTGCCAGCAGCCCTTTCCTAGCGGGGGAGACCCAGTACTTC
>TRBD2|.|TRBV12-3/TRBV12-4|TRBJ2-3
CASSPGGARTDTQYF
TGTGCCAGCAGCCCGGGAGGGGCCCGCACAGATACGCAGTATTTT
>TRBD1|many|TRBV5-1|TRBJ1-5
CASSPDRGHQPQHF
TGCGCCAGCAGCCCGGACAGGGGGCATCAGCCCCAGCATTTT
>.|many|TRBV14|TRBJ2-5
CASSLPGGKETQYF
TGTGCCAGCAGCCTTCCCGGGGGTAAAGAGACCCAGTACTTC
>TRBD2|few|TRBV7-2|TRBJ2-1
CASRLRGVSSYNEQFF
TGTGCCAGCAGACTCCGGGGGGTTAGCTCCTACAATGAGCAGTTCTTC
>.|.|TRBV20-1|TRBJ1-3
CSARRSSLGQLRHGNTIYF
TGCAGTGCTAGACGATCCTCTCTTGGACAGCTGCGCCATGGAAACACCATATATTTT
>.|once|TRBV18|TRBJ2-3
CASSLPRGVADTQYF
TGTGCCAGCTCACTCCCTAGAGGAGTGGCAGATACGCAGTATTTT
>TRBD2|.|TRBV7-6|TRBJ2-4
CASRPARGLAGVNIQYF
TGTGCCAGCAGACCCGCGCGGGGACTAGCGGGGGTAAACATTCAGTACTTC
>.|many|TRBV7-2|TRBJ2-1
CASSYSRHHEQFF
TGTGCCAGCAGCTACTCCCGGCACCATGAGCAGTTCTTC
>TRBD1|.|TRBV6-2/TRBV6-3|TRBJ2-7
CASKKETGVGYEQYF
TGTGCCAGCAAGAAAGAGACAGGGGTGGGCTACGAGCAGTACTTC
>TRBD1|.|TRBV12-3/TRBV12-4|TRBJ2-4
CASTPGGYNIQYF
TGTGCCAGCACCCCAGGGGGCTATAACATTCAGTACTTC
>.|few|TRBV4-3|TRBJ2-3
CASSQSPALARVPDTQYF
TGCGCCAGCAGCCAAAGTCCCGCATTGGCGCGAGTCCCTGATACGCAGTATTTT
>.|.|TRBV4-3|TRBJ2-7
CASSQYTGYEQYF
TGCGCCAGCAGCCAATACACAGGTTACGAGCAGTACTTC
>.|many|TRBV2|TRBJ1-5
CASSEFVGITNQPQHF
TGTGCCAGCAGTGAATTTGTGGGGATTACCAATCAGCCCCAGCATTTT
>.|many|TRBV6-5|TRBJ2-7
CASRPEGGVYEQYF
TGTGCCAGCAGACCCGAAGGAGGAGTCTACGAACAGTACTTC
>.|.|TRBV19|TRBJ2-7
CASRIQPTSYEQYF
TGTGCCAGTCGAATACAGCCAACTTCCTACGAGCAGTACTTC
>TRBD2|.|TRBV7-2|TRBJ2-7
CASSRTSGGFSYEQYF
TGTGCCAGCAGTCGGACTAGCGGGGGGTTCTCCTACGAGCAGTACTTC
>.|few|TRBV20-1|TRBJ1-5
CSAKEWARNQPQHF
TGCAGTGCTAAGGAGTGGGCGCGCAATCAGCCCCAGCATTTT
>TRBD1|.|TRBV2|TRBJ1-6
CASSDETGEYSPLHF
TGTGCCAGCAGTGATGAGACAGGGGAATATTCACCCCTCCACTTT
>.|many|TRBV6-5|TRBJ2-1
CASRENLASYNEQFF
TGTGCCAGCAGAGAAAACCTAGCGTCGTACAATGAGCAGTTCTTC
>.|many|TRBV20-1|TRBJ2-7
CSAGRQSVRGTYEQYF
TGCAGTGCTGGGCGACAGTCAGTGAGGGGGACCTACGAGCAGTACTTC
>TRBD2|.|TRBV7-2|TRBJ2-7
CASSPRLAGGDYEQYF
TGTGCCAGCAGCCCCCGGCTAGCGGGGGGCGACTACGAGCAGTACTTC
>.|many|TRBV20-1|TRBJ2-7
CSARKGGGSGIEQYF
TGCAGTGCTCGCAAAGGGGGAGGATCAGGCATCGAGCAGTACTTC
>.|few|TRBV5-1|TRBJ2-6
CASRRGTGANVLTF
TGCGCCAGCAGGAGGGGGACCGGGGCCAACGTCCTGACTTTC
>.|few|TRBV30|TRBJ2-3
CAWSVEGPDTLYF
TGTGCCTGGAGTGTAGAGGGGCCAGATACGCTGTATTTT